The rows below give T cell receptor beta chains drawn from one sample of a study of blood T cell repertoires in COVID-19. TCRdb's copy holds only in-frame clones and misses some; the assay was immunoSEQ multiplex PCR. The table includes 350,000 to 450,000 clones, 90% to 95% detected once. The sample consisted of PBMCs or T cells enriched from blood (not recorded which). The receptors come from a middle-aged woman who had been exposed to COVID-19. CDR3s include the opening cysteine and the closing phenylalanine or tryptophan. The D gene is left open where the match is weak. Clone sizes are given selectively: once, few, many, or a class where the clone is expanded.

V gene	J gene	clone size	D gene	CDR3 length	CDR3 protein	CDR3 DNA
TRBV12-5	TRBJ2-1	NA	NA	15	CASGGLGRRVSEQFF	TGTGCTAGTGGTGGCCTTGGGCGGCGGGTGAGTGAGCAGTTCTTC
TRBV19	TRBJ2-5	few	TRBD1	16	CASSVRDRGLGETQYF	TGTGCCAGTAGTGTCCGGGACAGGGGGCTTGGTGAGACCCAGTACTTC
TRBV2	TRBJ2-7	NA	TRBD1	14	CASSRTGLTGEQYF	TGTGCCAGCAGCCGGACAGGCCTAACGGGAGAGCAGTACTTC
TRBV2	TRBJ1-4	once	TRBD1	15	CASSWDRSTNEKLFF	TGTGCCAGCAGCTGGGACAGATCAACTAATGAAAAACTGTTTTTT
TRBV27	TRBJ1-6	NA	NA	15	CASSVRGSYNSPLHF	TGTGCCAGCAGTGTCAGGGGATCCTATAATTCACCCCTCCACTTT
TRBV29-1	TRBJ1-3	once	TRBD1	14	CSATDRGGGNTIYF	TGCAGCGCTACGGACAGGGGAGGTGGAAACACCATATATTTT
TRBV5-1	TRBJ2-2	NA	TRBD2	15	CASSLRLAGAGELFF	TGCGCCAGCAGCCTCCGACTAGCGGGAGCCGGGGAGCTGTTTTTT
TRBV3-1/TRBV3-2	TRBJ1-1	NA	TRBD1	18	CASSQNGLFDRGPHEAFF	TGTGCCAGCAGCCAAAACGGACTATTCGACAGGGGTCCTCATGAAGCTTTCTTT
TRBV19	TRBJ1-3	NA	NA	15	CATGLLTSSGNTIYF	TGTGCCACCGGTCTTTTGACAAGCTCTGGAAACACCATATATTTT
TRBV9	TRBJ1-6	NA	TRBD1	16	CASSPTPGQGSSPLHF	TGTGCCAGCAGTCCCACCCCGGGACAGGGCAGTTCACCCCTCCACTTT
TRBV7-9	TRBJ1-2	NA	TRBD1	15	CASSLGADRGLGYTF	TGTGCCAGCAGCTTAGGGGCCGACAGGGGGCTGGGCTACACCTTC
TRBV19	TRBJ1-1	NA	TRBD1	13	CASSIPGGGEAFF	TGTGCCAGTAGTATACCAGGGGGAGGTGAAGCTTTCTTT
TRBV6-5	TRBJ2-7	NA	NA	14	CALGAKEVSYEQYF	TGTGCCCTAGGCGCGAAGGAGGTTTCCTACGAGCAGTACTTC
TRBV5-4	TRBJ1-2	NA	TRBD1	15	CASSSGQKVANGYTF	TGTGCCAGCAGCTCGGGACAGAAGGTTGCGAATGGCTACACCTTC
TRBV7-3	TRBJ2-2	NA	TRBD1	15	CASSLDRGSTGELFF	TGTGCCAGCAGCTTAGACAGGGGCTCGACCGGGGAGCTGTTTTTT
TRBV19	TRBJ1-3	NA	NA	16	CASSSGGRNSGNTIYF	TGTGCCAGTAGTTCGGGGGGGCGCAACTCTGGAAACACCATATATTTT
TRBV19	TRBJ1-2	NA	NA	12	CASSRPAYGYTF	TGTGCCAGTAGTAGGCCCGCTTATGGCTACACCTTC
TRBV3-1/TRBV3-2	TRBJ2-3	NA	NA	16	CASSPGGRGGTDTQYF	TGTGCCAGCAGCCCCGGGGGGCGGGGTGGGACAGATACGCAGTATTTT
TRBV18	TRBJ2-2	NA	NA	16	CASSRNLARAYGELFF	TGTGCCAGCTCACGGAATTTGGCCAGGGCATACGGGGAGCTGTTTTTT
TRBV18	TRBJ1-1	NA	NA	11	CASSLSTEAFF	TGTGCCAGCTCCCTAAGCACTGAAGCTTTCTTT
TRBV7-3	TRBJ2-2	NA	TRBD1	13	CASSGQGTGELFF	TGTGCCAGCAGCGGACAGGGGACCGGGGAGCTGTTTTTT
TRBV19	TRBJ2-1	NA	NA	14	CASSIIGRGDEQFF	TGTGCCAGTAGTATTATAGGGAGGGGGGATGAGCAGTTCTTC
TRBV7-8	TRBJ1-5	NA	TRBD1	18	CASSLAFTGGISNQPQHF	TGTGCCAGCAGCTTAGCGTTCACAGGGGGCATCAGCAATCAGCCCCAGCATTTT
TRBV9	TRBJ1-2	NA	TRBD1	17	CASSGTGGSLTSYGYTF	TGTGCCAGCAGCGGAACAGGGGGTAGTTTAACCTCCTATGGCTACACCTTC